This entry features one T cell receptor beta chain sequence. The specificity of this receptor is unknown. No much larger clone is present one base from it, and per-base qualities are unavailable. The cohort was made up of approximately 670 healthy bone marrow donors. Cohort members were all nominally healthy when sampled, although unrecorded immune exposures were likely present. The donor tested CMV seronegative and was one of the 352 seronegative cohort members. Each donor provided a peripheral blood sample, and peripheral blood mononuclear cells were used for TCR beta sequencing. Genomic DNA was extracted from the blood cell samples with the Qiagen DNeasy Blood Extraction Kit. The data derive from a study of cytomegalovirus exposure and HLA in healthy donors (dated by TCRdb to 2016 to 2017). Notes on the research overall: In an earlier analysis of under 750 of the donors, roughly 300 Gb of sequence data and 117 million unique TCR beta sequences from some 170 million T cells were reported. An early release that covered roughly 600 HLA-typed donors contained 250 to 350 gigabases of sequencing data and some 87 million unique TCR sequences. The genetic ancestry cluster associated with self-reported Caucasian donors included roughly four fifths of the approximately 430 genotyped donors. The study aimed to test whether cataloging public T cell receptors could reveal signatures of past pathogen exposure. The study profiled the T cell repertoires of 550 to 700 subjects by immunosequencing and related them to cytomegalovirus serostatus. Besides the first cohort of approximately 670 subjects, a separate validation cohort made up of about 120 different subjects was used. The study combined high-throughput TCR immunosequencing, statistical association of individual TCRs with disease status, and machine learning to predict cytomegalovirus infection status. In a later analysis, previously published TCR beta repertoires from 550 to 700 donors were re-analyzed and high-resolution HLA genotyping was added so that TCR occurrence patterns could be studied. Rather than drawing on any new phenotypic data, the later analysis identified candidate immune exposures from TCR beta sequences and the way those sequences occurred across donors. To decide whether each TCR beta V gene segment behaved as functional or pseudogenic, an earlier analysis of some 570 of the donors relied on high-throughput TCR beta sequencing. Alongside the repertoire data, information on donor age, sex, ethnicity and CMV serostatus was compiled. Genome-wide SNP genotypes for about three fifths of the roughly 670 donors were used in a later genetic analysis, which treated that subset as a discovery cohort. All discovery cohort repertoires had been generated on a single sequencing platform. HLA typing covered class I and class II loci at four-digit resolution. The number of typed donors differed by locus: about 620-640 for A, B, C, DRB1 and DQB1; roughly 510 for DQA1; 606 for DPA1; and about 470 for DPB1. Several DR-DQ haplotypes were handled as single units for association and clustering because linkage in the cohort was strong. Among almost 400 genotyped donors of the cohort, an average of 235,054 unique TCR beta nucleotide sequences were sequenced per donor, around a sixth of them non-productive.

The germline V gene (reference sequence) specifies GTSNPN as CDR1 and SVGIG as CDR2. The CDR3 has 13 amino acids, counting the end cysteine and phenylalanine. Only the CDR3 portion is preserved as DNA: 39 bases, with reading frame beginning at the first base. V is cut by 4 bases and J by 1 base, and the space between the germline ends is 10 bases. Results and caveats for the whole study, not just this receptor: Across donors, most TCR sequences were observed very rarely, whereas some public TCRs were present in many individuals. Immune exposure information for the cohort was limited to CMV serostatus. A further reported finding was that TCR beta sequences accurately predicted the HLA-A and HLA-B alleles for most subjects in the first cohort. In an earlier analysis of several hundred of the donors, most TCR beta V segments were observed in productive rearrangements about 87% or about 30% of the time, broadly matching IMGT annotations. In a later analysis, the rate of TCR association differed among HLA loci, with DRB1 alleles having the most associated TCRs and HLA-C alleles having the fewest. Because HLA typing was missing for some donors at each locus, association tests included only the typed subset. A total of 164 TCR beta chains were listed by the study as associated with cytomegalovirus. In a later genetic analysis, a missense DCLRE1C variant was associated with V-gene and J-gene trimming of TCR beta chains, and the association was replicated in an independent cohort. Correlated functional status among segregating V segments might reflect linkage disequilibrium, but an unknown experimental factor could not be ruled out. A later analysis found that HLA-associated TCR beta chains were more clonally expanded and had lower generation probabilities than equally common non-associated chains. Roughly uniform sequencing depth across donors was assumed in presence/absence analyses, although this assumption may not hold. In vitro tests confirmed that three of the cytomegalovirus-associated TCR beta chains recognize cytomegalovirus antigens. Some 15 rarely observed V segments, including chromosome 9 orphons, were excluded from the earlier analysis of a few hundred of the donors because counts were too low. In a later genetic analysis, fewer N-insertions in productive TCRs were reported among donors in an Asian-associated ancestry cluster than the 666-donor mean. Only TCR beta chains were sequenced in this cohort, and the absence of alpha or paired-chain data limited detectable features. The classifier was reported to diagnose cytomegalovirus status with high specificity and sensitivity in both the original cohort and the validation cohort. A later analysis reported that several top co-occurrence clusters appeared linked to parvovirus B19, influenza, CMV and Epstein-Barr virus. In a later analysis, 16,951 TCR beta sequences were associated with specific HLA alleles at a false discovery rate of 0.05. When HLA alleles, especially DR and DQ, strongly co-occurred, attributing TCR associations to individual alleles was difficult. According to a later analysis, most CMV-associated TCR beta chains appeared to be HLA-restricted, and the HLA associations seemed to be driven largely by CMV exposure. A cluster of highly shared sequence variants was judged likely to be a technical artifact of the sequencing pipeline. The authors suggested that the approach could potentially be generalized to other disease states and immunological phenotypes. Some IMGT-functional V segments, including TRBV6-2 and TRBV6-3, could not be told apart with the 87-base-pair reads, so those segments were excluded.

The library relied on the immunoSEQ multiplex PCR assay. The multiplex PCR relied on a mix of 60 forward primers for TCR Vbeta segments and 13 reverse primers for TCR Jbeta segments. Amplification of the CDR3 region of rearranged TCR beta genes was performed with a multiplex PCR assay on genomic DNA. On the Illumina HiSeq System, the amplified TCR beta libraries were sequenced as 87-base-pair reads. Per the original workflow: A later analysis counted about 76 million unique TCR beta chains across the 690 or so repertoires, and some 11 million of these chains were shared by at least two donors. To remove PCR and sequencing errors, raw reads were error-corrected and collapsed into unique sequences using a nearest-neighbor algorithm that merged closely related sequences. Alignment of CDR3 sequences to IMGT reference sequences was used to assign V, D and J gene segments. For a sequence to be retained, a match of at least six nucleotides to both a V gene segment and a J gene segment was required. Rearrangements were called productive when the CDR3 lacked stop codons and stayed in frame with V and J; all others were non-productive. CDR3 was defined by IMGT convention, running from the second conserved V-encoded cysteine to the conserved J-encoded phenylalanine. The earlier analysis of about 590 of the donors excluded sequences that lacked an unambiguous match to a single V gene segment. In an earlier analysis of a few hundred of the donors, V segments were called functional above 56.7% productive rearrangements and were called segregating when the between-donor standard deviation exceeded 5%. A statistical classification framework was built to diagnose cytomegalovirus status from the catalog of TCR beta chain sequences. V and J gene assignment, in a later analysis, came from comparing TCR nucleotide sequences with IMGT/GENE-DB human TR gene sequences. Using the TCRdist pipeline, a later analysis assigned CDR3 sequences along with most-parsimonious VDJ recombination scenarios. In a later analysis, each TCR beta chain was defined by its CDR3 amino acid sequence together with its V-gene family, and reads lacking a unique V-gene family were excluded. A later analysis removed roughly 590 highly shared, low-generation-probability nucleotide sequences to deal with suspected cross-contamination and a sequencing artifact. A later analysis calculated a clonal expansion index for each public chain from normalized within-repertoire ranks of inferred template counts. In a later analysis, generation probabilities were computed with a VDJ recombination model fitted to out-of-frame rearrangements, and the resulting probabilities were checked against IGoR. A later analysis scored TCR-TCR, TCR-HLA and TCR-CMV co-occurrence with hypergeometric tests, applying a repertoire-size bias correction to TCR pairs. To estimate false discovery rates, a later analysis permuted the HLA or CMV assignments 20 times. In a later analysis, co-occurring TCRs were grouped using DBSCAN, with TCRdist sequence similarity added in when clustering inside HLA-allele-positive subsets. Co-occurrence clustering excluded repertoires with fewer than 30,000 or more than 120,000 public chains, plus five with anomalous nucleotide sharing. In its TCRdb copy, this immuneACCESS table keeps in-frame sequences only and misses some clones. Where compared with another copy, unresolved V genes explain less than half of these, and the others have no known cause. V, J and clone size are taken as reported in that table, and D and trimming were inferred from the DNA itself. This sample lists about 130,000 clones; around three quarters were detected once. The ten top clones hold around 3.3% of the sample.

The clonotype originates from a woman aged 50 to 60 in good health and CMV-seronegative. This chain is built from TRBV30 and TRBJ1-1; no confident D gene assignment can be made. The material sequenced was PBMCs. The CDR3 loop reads CAWNSGRNTEAFF. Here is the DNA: TGTGCCTGGAATTCGGGAAGGAACACTGAAGCTTTCTTT. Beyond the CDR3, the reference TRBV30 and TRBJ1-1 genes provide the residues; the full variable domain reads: SQTIHQWPATLVQPVGSPLSLECTVEGTSNPNLYWYRQAAGRGLQLLFYSVGIGQISSEVPQNLSASRPQDRQFILSSKKLLLSDSGFYLCAWNSGRNTEAFFGQGTRLTVV.